This TCR beta chain was profiled in a study of shared clonotypes between healthy human individuals. Regarding this clone: Its matching antigen is unknown.

The naive CD8 subset, CD45RO-negative cells positively selected for CCR7, excluded terminally differentiated effector memory CD45RA+ cells. The length of the CDR3 is 14 residues. The V end was cut by 1 base, the J end by 2 bases, with 8 bases between. From germline, CDR1 is SGHRS and CDR2 YFSETQ. The study's findings and limits: The generation probabilities recorded for non-shared clonotypes fell below those of clonotypes shared by all four donors.

Template for every sorted-subset replicate PCR totaled about 200 ng DNA, 30,000 to 35,000 T cell genomes. The table came from immunoSEQ multiplex PCR; TCRdb's copy has only in-frame clones and leaves some out. The table has around 2,000,000 clones, about 95% seen once. The chain carries TRBV5-1 and TRBJ2-3; D is unresolved. Sequencing was performed on naive CD8+ T cells sorted from blood. This sequence originates from a man younger than 30 in good health. The CDR3 sequence: CASSLWGITDTQYF. CDR3 bases: TGCGCCAGCAGCTTGTGGGGAATCACAGATACGCAGTATTTT.